This passage covers 23 T cell receptor beta chains from one sample sequenced in a study of control samples from healthy donors and cancer patients. Produced via immunoSEQ multiplex PCR; TCRdb's table is partial and in-frame only. Among 150,000 or so clones listed, around 95% were seen once. The sequencing sample was made of blood. The receptor set was obtained from a woman between 55 and 75 years old in good health.

The sample holds one count of this clone. The V call is TRBV10-3, the J call TRBJ1-1, with a tentative D call TRBD1 (6 bases). The germline V and J ends were trimmed by 6 bases and 4 bases, with 15 bases remaining between them. This CDR3 is built from 14 residues. Germline-derived CDR1 and CDR2 are ENHRY and SYGVKD. The CDR3 coding sequence is TGTGCCATCAGAGAGGGGGGGCGAATCACTGAAGCTTTCTTT. This translates into CAIREGGRITEAFF.

The genes are TRBV27 and TRBJ1-1, with 10 bases matching TRBD1. The CDR3 totals 16 residues. Germline V lookup: CDR1 MNHEY, CDR2 SMNVEV (reference sequence). The J segment lost 3 bases and the V segment lost 5 bases, leaving 9 bases of the junction unmatched. The CDR3 DNA reads TGTGCCAGCAGTAGATACGGGACAGGGGTTTACACTGAAGCTTTCTTT. Amino acids: CASSRYGTGVYTEAFF.

The chain links TRBV24-1 to TRBJ2-3; 10 bases map to TRBD1. Trimming took 3 bases from V and 6 from J; bases not matched to a gene: 11. Germline-derived CDR1 and CDR2 are KGHDR and SFDVKD. This CDR3 region has 17 residues. The CDR3 loop is CATSDNGQGVSSDTQYF. CDR3 nucleotide sequence: TGTGCCACCAGTGATAACGGACAGGGGGTCAGTTCGGATACGCAGTATTTT.

The rearrangement uses TRBV5-1 and TRBJ2-3, with a possible D match to TRBD1 (6 bases). The V gene lost 0 bases and the J gene lost 2 bases, with 13 bases spanning the gap. In germline, CDR1 is SGHRS, CDR2 YFSETQ. CDR3 length: 16 amino acids. The CDR3 loop reads CASSLGAGQNTDTQYF. DNA of the CDR3: TGCGCCAGCAGCTTGGGGGCCGGACAGAACACAGATACGCAGTATTTT.

The chain couples TRBV4-3 to TRBJ1-1; D remains ambiguous. Trimming took off 0 bases at V and 3 bases at J, with 8 bases between the two ends. Per the germline V gene, CDR1 is LGHNA and CDR2 is YSLEER. CDR3 size: 14 residues. CDR3 coding DNA: TGCGCCAGCAGCCAAGAGGACGGATACACTGAAGCTTTCTTT. Translation: CASSQEDGYTEAFF.

The chain links TRBV29-1 to TRBJ2-1, with 9 bases fitting TRBD1. CDR1 is SQVTM and CDR2 is ANQGSEA in the germline V gene. The trim removed 4 bases at V and 7 bases at J, leaving 2 bases unmatched. CDR3 length equals 12 residues. The CDR3 sequence: CSVGTGANEQFF. The CDR3 DNA sequence: TGCAGCGTTGGGACAGGGGCAAATGAGCAGTTCTTC.

The genes are TRBV13 and TRBJ1-1; D may be TRBD1 (5 bases). Trimming pared 0 bases from V and 8 bases from J, leaving 16 bases between. The CDR3 extends over 15 amino acids. Germline CDR1 is PRHDT and CDR2 is FYEKMQ (reference sequence). This chain's CDR3 is CASSLGKGAIAEAFF. CDR3 in DNA: TGTGCCAGCAGCTTAGGGAAAGGGGCCATAGCCGAAGCTTTCTTT.

This chain links TRBV2 with TRBJ1-5; D possibly corresponds to TRBD1 (6 bases). V lost 1 base to trimming and J lost 7 bases, with 11 bases between them. This CDR3 has 14 amino acids. Per the germline V gene, CDR1 is SNHLY and CDR2 is FYNNEI. The CDR3 protein is CASSEGRGQQPQHF. The CDR3 DNA follows: TGTGCCAGCAGTGAAGGCAGGGGTCAACAGCCCCAGCATTTT.

V usage is TRBV6-6 and J usage is TRBJ2-1; a possible D gene is TRBD2 (6 bases). Trimming left V 2 bases short and J 5 bases short, with 10 bases between. The CDR3 covers 14 residues. Germline CDR1 reads MNHNY; CDR2 reads SVGAGI (reference sequence). CDR3: CASSYPGLNNEQFF. The CDR3 nucleotides are TGTGCCAGCAGTTACCCGGGACTCAACAATGAGCAGTTCTTC.

V is TRBV2 and J is TRBJ1-3; maybe TRBD1 (5 bases). CDR3 length equals 15 residues. Germline loops: CDR1 SNHLY, CDR2 FYNNEI. Trimming took off 4 bases at V and 0 bases at J, with 10 bases between the two ends. CDR3 region: CASSVQGSSGNTIYF. DNA of the CDR3: TGTGCCAGCAGTGTGCAGGGAAGCTCTGGAAACACCATATATTTT.

This sequence joins TRBV6-5 and TRBJ1-2; unclear D gene. This CDR3 spans 15 amino acids. The V gene lost 0 bases and the J gene lost 4 bases, with 12 bases spanning the gap. Germline V lookup: CDR1 MNHEY, CDR2 SVGAGI. The CDR3 coding sequence is TGTGCCAGCAGTTACTCGACGTCACGAGGCTATGGCTACACCTTC. Translated, it gives CASSYSTSRGYGYTF.

The chain joins TRBV6-6 to TRBJ2-1, with no clear D. Per germline, CDR1 MNHNY and CDR2 SVGAGI (reference sequence). V gave up 5 bases and J gave up 0 bases, with 17 bases separating them. The CDR3 has 17 residues. Here the CDR3 DNA reads TGTGCCAGCAGTCCCACGCCCCCACCCCGCTCCTACAATGAGCAGTTCTTC. Protein: CASSPTPPPRSYNEQFF.

As to this clone: A junction boundary mismatches the germline segment, possibly from a read error. The V gene is TRBV7-2, the J gene TRBJ2-3, with a tentative D call TRBD2 (5 bases). The CDR3 extends over 13 amino acids. CDR1 is SGHTA and CDR2 is FQGNSA in the germline V gene. The CDR3 reads CASSLAYTDTQYF. The DNA of the CDR3 is TGTGCCAGCAGCCTAGCCTACACAGATACGCAGTATTTT. Using reference TRBV7-2 and TRBJ2-3 for the parts outside the CDR3, the full variable domain is GAGVSQSPSNKVTEKGKDVELRCDPISGHTALYWYRQSLGQGLEFLIYFQGNSAPDKSGLPSDRFSAERTGGSVSTLTIQRTQQEDSAVYLCASSLAYTDTQYFGPGTRLTVL.

This rearrangement joins TRBV18 to TRBJ2-7; D uncertain. Germline-derived CDR1 and CDR2 are KGHSH and LQKENI. V dropped 9 bases and J dropped 5 bases, with 20 bases sitting between them. The CDR3 sequence is 14 residues long. The CDR3 coding sequence is TGTGCCAGTCAATTAAAGGGTTTATTCCACGAGCAGTACTTC. Translating gives CASQLKGLFHEQYF.

The chain recombines TRBV6-5 with TRBJ1-1; D might be TRBD1 (6 bases). Germline lookup yields CDR1 MNHEY and CDR2 SVGAGI. CDR3 size: 14 residues. Trimming took off 6 bases at V and 5 bases at J, with 16 bases between the two ends. The CDR3 DNA reads TGTGCCAGCAGCAACTGGGGGGCTGGGACTGAAGCTTTCTTT. This codes for CASSNWGAGTEAFF.

The genes are TRBV6-5 and TRBJ2-1; D is unresolved. The germline V gene has CDR1 MNHEY and CDR2 SVGAGI. This CDR3 is built from 13 residues. V lost 5 bases and J 8 bases, leaving 13 bases between the germline ends. This CDR3 is CASSKGPFYEQFF. DNA of the CDR3: TGTGCCAGCAGTAAGGGCCCTTTCTATGAGCAGTTCTTC.

The chain joins TRBV28 to TRBJ1-2; D gene ambiguous. Per germline, CDR1 MDHEN and CDR2 SYDVKM. The V and J ends lost 5 bases and 3 bases respectively, with 7 bases between them. The CDR3 spans 12 residues. CDR3 nucleotides: TGTGCCAGCAGTCGACGAGACTATGGCTACACCTTC. Translation: CASSRRDYGYTF.

The J gene is TRBJ1-1, the V gene TRBV5-1; D remains unclear. Trimming took 3 bases from V and 10 from J, leaving 7 bases between them. Germline values: CDR1 SGHRS, CDR2 YFSETQ. The CDR3 extends over 10 amino acids. The CDR3 DNA follows: TGCGCCAGCAGCTATTACGGAGCTTTCTTT. It codes for CASSYYGAFF.

This clone has just a few counts. The chain has TRBV6-5 and TRBJ1-5; D ambiguous. Trimming cost V 3 bases and J 6 bases, with 12 bases left between them. The CDR3 extends over 14 amino acids. The germline CDR1 and CDR2 sequences are MNHEY and SVGAGI. This CDR3 is CASSYFLRGQPQHF. CDR3 bases: TGTGCCAGCAGTTATTTTTTAAGAGGTCAGCCCCAGCATTTT.

As for this clone: One junction end does not reproduce the germline sequence, and a read error may be involved. This chain joins TRBV5-4 and TRBJ2-5; possibly TRBD2 for D (7 bases). The germline CDR1 and CDR2 sequences are SGHNT and YYREEE (reference sequence). The CDR3 spans 16 residues. CDR3 nucleotide sequence: TGTGCCAGCAGCGTCCGGGGAGGGGGTCCCCAAAAGACCCAGTACTTC. This encodes CASSVRGGGPQKTQYF.

The chain is built from TRBV12-5 and TRBJ1-5, with D maybe TRBD1 (5 bases). CDR1 is LGHNT, CDR2 FRNRAP, per germline. The CDR3 covers 14 residues. Trimming stripped 3 bases from V and 7 bases from J, with 13 bases between. In DNA, the CDR3 is TGTGCTAGTGGTTTAGGGACGGGGGTACAGCCCCAGCATTTT. Translating it yields CASGLGTGVQPQHF.

This chain links TRBV5-1 with TRBJ1-1; D remains unclear. Trimming left V 4 bases short and J 4 bases short, with 26 bases between. The CDR3 is made up of 18 amino acids. From germline, CDR1 is SGHRS and CDR2 YFSETQ. CDR3 bases: TGCGCCAGCAGCCTATTACCGTCAGGAGGGCAAAGTAGCACTGAAGCTTTCTTT. Translated, it gives CASSLLPSGGQSSTEAFF.

The chain recombines TRBV7-9 with TRBJ1-3, with D possibly being TRBD1 (5 bases). This CDR3 is built from 15 residues. Germline CDR1 and CDR2: SEHNR and FQNEAQ (reference sequence). Trimming removed 6 bases at V and 1 base at J, with 13 bases between. The DNA for the CDR3 is TGTGCCAGCAGTCCCGACAGACCATCTGGAAACACCATATATTTT. It is translated as CASSPDRPSGNTIYF.